Reported below is one T cell receptor (beta chain). Its antigen is unknown. The junction departs from germline at one end; a sequencing error may be responsible. These data belong to a study of molecular identifiers for immune sequencing clone quantification. The CDR3 loop spans 14 amino acids. Germline values: CDR1 MGHRA, CDR2 YSYEKL. Whole-study findings and limits: About a million naive cells reportedly did not prevent detection of spiked Jurkat TCR RNA from one cell.

TCRdb re-derived calls from the PCR reads in MiXCR, one entry per CDR3 protein. The sample lists about 630,000 distinct CDR3 sequences; less than 30% were seen once. The specimen sequenced was naive CD8+ T cells from blood, with Jurkat cell RNA spiked in. Subset denoted: FACS-sorted CD8+CD4-CCR7+CD45RA+ naive T cells. This sequence joins TRBV4-1 and TRBJ2-5, with TRBD1 identical over 7 bases. The clonotype was recovered from a human donor in good health. Some libraries in this study had Jurkat cell RNA spiked in. The CDR3 coding sequence is TGCGCCAGCAACCAAGGGGGCGCGGAAGAGACCCAGTACTTC. Translating gives CASNQGGAEETQYF.